Described below is a single TCR beta chain sequence and its context. Next came a second PCR, run for about 7 to 12 cycles, which used a sample-barcoded 5' primer along with a J-beta primer mix. One entry per CDR3 protein, called by TCRdb with MiXCR from the 5' RACE reads. The sample holds approximately 810,000 distinct CDR3 sequences, roughly 34% seen once. Trimming removed 6 bases at V and 7 bases at J, with 18 bases between. The CDR3 has 14 amino acids. This sample was included in a study of blood T cells in healthy people across ages. This chain links TRBV12-3 or TRBV12-4 with TRBJ1-1, with TRBD1 as a possible D gene (6 bases). This receptor was identified in a young man in good health. Sequencing used blood. CDR3 amino acids: CASSRGQLSGEAFF. CDR3 in DNA: TGTGCCAGCAGCCGCGGACAGCTGTCGGGTGAAGCTTTCTTT.